This T cell receptor (beta chain) was sequenced in a study of blood T cell repertoires in COVID-19. Study-wide context: The United States, Italy and Spain supplied acute and convalescent COVID-19 samples. Sources were T cells, B-cell-depleted T cells, or PBMCs; the material itself was cDNA or gDNA.

The CDR3 runs 15 residues. The V segment lost 0 bases and the J segment 1 base; nucleotides outside the gene matches: 2. Germline V gene lookup returns CDR1 LGHNA and CDR2 YNFKEQ. The protocol was immunoSEQ multiplex PCR, while the TCRdb copy is restricted to in-frame clones and leaves out a portion. The table has 95,000 or so clones, 80% to 90% seen once. The V and J genes are TRBV4-2 and TRBJ1-1, with 7 nucleotides matching TRBD1. This receptor was obtained from a man of 80 years or more with COVID-19, enrolled during active disease. The specimen was peripheral blood. CDR3 coding DNA: TGTGCCAGCAGCCAAGATCCAGGGGGGAACACTGAAGCTTTCTTT. Residues: CASSQDPGGNTEAFF.